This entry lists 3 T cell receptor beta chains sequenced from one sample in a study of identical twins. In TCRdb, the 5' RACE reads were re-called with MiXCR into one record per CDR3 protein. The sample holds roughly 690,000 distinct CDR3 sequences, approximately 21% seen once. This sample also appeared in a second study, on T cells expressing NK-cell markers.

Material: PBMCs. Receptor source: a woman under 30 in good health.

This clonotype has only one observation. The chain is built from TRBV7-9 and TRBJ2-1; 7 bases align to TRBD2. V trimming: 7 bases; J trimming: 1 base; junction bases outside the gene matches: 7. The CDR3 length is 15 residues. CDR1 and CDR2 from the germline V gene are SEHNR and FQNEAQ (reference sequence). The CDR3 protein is CASTLSGGSYNEQFF. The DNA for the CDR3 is TGTGCCAGCACTTTATCGGGGGGTTCCTACAATGAGCAGTTCTTC.

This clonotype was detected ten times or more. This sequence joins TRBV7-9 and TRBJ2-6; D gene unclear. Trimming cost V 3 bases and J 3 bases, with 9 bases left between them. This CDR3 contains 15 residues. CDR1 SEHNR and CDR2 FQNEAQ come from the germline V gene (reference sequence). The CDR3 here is CASSLRTLGANVLTF. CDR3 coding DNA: TGTGCCAGCAGCTTGCGGACCCTTGGGGCCAACGTCCTGACTTTC. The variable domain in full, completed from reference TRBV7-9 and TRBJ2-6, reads DTGVSQNPRHKITKRGQNVTFRCDPISEHNRLYWYRQTLGQGPEFLTYFQNEAQLEKSRLLSDRFSAERPKGSFSTLEIQRTEQGDSAMYLCASSLRTLGANVLTFGAGSRLTVL.

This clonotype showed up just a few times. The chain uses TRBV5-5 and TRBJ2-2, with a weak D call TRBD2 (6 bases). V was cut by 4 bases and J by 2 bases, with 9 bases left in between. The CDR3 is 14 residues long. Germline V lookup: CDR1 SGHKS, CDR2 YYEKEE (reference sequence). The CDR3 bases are TGTGCCAGCAGCGGGACTGATAACACCGGGGAGCTGTTTTTT. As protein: CASSGTDNTGELFF.